This T cell receptor beta chain derives from a study of response to subunit inactivated influenza vaccine. Concerning this clonotype itself: The antigen remains unidentified.

TCRdb called the RT-PCR reads again in MiXCR, with one record for every CDR3 protein. The sample lists more than 550,000 distinct CDR3 sequences; 10% to 15% were seen once. Trimming took 1 base from V and 3 from J; bases not matched to a gene: 5. Germline CDR1 and CDR2: MDHEN and SYDVKM. This CDR3 comprises 15 residues. Study results and caveats: Authors suggested each seasonal flu vaccination may recruit only limited numbers of new T cells.

The origin of this receptor is a man aged 50 to 59 who received an inactivated influenza vaccine. The sequenced sample was PBMCs from blood, obtained on the day of vaccination. The genes are TRBV28 and TRBJ2-5; TRBD2 matches 7 bases. The CDR3 bases are TGTGCCAGCAGTTTATCGGCTAGCGGCGAAGAGACCCAGTACTTC. It translates to CASSLSASGEETQYF.